The 23 T cell receptor beta chains below were found in one sample sequenced in a study of T cells of healthy individuals. TCRdb re-called the 5' RACE reads through MiXCR, storing one row per CDR3 protein. The table lists just over 40,000 distinct CDR3 sequences, approximately 4.9% of them singletons. These receptor sequences come from a human donor in good health.

This clonotype was detected ten times or more. CDR3 DNA: TGTGCCAGCCGGGCACCTAACTATGGCTACACCTTC. It encodes CASRAPNYGYTF. The V and J genes are TRBV6-5 and TRBJ1-2; D gene unclear. This CDR3 region has 12 residues. V lost 8 bases to trimming and J lost 0 bases, with 7 bases between them. From germline, CDR1 is MNHEY and CDR2 SVGAGI.

The table lists this clonotype with many counts. V and J are TRBV6-2 or TRBV6-3 and TRBJ2-2; unclear D gene. Germline assignment: CDR1 MNHEY and CDR2 SVGEGT. This CDR3 is built from 14 residues. V was pared by 6 bases and J by 4 bases, with 12 bases between. The CDR3 here is CASRPFSSTGELFF. In nucleotides, the CDR3 is TGTGCCAGCAGACCTTTTAGCAGCACCGGGGAGCTGTTTTTT.

This clonotype has only a few counts. The chain recombines TRBV21-1 with TRBJ1-5. TRBV21-1 is an annotated pseudogene. This CDR3 contains 13 residues. CDR3 coding DNA: TGTGCCAGCAGCAAACAAGGAAATCAGCCCCAGCATTTT. Its translation is CASSKQGNQPQHF.

This clonotype was found many times. This sequence joins TRBV12-3 or TRBV12-4 and TRBJ1-1, with TRBD1 matching 7 bases. After removal of 7 bases from V and 0 bases from J, the junction contained 5 bases not matched to a gene. The CDR3 extends over 14 amino acids. The CDR3 loop is CASTDRTLNTEAFF. The CDR3 nucleotides read TGTGCCAGCACGGACAGGACCTTGAACACTGAAGCTTTCTTT.

This clonotype showed up many times. The chain recombines TRBV20-1 with TRBJ1-1, with a tentative D call TRBD1 (5 bases). V was cut by 8 bases and J by 1 base, with 17 bases left in between. The CDR3 has 14 residues. The germline gives CDR1 DFQATT, CDR2 SNEGSKA (reference sequence). The CDR3 DNA follows: TGCAGTCTCACCATGGGACTTCCGAACACTGAAGCTTTCTTT. Translating gives CSLTMGLPNTEAFF.

J is TRBJ1-1 and V is TRBV25-1; 8 nucleotides agree with TRBD1. The CDR3 contains 16 residues. Germline-derived CDR1 and CDR2 are MGHDK and SYGVNS. J lost 6 bases, V lost 2 bases, and 11 bases had no gene match. The CDR3 DNA follows: TGTGCCAGCAGTGAAGGAGCTGCGACAGGGGCCCCTGAAGCTTTCTTT. Amino acid sequence: CASSEGAATGAPEAFF.

The chain uses TRBV6-5 and TRBJ1-3, with D hard to call. Trimming stripped 0 bases from V and 0 bases from J, with 15 bases between. The CDR3 is made up of 18 amino acids. Germline CDR1 reads MNHEY; CDR2 reads SVGAGI. The CDR3 sequence is CASSYSLQFSYSGNTIYF. For the CDR3, the DNA is TGTGCCAGCAGTTACTCGCTTCAGTTCTCCTACTCTGGAAACACCATATATTTT.

This clonotype was recorded at least ten times. The V gene is TRBV20-1, the J gene TRBJ1-2; D remains ambiguous. The CDR3 is 15 residues long. Trimming took 6 bases from V and 0 from J, leaving 17 bases between them. Germline V gives CDR1 DFQATT, CDR2 SNEGSKA (reference sequence). The CDR3 sequence is CSATPTETANYGYTF. CDR3 in DNA: TGCAGTGCAACCCCCACGGAGACCGCTAACTATGGCTACACCTTC.

The chain links TRBV29-1 to TRBJ1-2; D is undetermined. V was clipped by 1 base and J by 2 bases, with 2 bases between them. CDR3 length: 11 residues. Germline loops: CDR1 SQVTM, CDR2 ANQGSEA. CDR3 region: CSVEVNYGYTF. Here the CDR3 DNA reads TGCAGCGTTGAAGTAAACTATGGCTACACCTTC.

This clonotype was observed many times. The chain joins TRBV12-3 or TRBV12-4 to TRBJ1-1; the D is unclear. This CDR3 has 13 residues. Trimming removed 6 bases from V and 4 bases from J, with 12 bases in between. Here the CDR3 reads CASRFTWATEAFF. CDR3 nucleotides: TGTGCCAGCAGGTTCACTTGGGCCACTGAAGCTTTCTTT.

This clonotype was seen at least ten times. The chain has TRBV2 and TRBJ2-3, with 7 nucleotides matching TRBD2. The V and J ends lost 6 bases and 1 base, in that order; junction bases with no gene match: 4. Germline V gene data show CDR1 as SNHLY and CDR2 as FYNNEI. There are 14 residues in the CDR3. The CDR3 spells CASRGLLGTDTQYF. DNA of the CDR3: TGTGCCAGCAGGGGACTACTTGGCACAGATACGCAGTATTTT.

This clonotype has a count of ten or more. The chain recombines TRBV2 with TRBJ1-5; TRBD1 agrees at 7 bases. The V gene end was trimmed by 4 bases and the J gene end by 3 bases; junction bases not matched to a gene: 6. The CDR3 totals 15 residues. Per germline, CDR1 SNHLY and CDR2 FYNNEI. For the CDR3, the DNA is TGTGCCAGCAGTGTGGTAGGGGGCTTCAATCAGCCCCAGCATTTT. It codes for CASSVVGGFNQPQHF. Drawing the rest from reference TRBV2 and TRBJ1-5, the complete variable domain is EPEVTQTPSHQVTQMGQEVILRCVPISNHLYFYWYRQILGQKVEFLVSFYNNEISEKSEIFDDQFSVERPDGSNFTLKIRSTKLEDSAMYFCASSVVGGFNQPQHFGDGTRLSIL.

This clonotype was picked up many times. The chain recombines TRBV20-1 with TRBJ1-6, with 7 bases fitting TRBD1. The germline gives CDR1 DFQATT, CDR2 SNEGSKA (reference sequence). Losses at the gene ends were 2 bases for V and 9 bases for J; bases not matched to a gene: 10. The length of the CDR3 is 15 residues. For the CDR3, the DNA is TGCAGTGCTAGACCGGGCGACAGGGACGTTTCACCCCTCCACTTT. Amino acid sequence: CSARPGDRDVSPLHF.

There are many counts of this clonotype. This chain connects TRBV25-1 to TRBJ2-3; TRBD2 aligns across 7 bases. CDR3 size: 15 residues. V dropped 5 bases and J dropped 3; count of bases not matched to a gene: 8. CDR1 and CDR2 from the germline V gene are MGHDK and SYGVNS. The CDR3 nucleotides read TGTGCCAGCAGTTCCTGGGGGGGGGGTACAGATACGCAGTATTTT. This codes for CASSSWGGGTDTQYF.

A few counts support this clonotype. This chain uses TRBV3-1 with TRBJ2-1, with 8 positions matching TRBD2. Germline loops: CDR1 LGHDT, CDR2 YNNKEL (reference sequence). The CDR3 is made up of 13 amino acids. Trimming removed 3 bases from V and 9 bases from J; junction bases left unmatched: 4. The CDR3 nucleotides read TGTGCCAGCAGCCAGGGACTAGGGAGTGAGCAGTTCTTC. It is translated as CASSQGLGSEQFF.

This clonotype was seen repeatedly, ten times or more. The chain couples TRBV6-5 to TRBJ2-1; 10 bases fit TRBD2. With 6 bases clipped from V and 7 bases from J, the junction kept 0 bases outside the gene matches. The CDR3 is made up of 12 amino acids. Germline loops: CDR1 MNHEY, CDR2 SVGAGI. In DNA form, the CDR3 reads TGTGCCAGCAGGACTAGCGGGAATGAGCAGTTCTTC. It encodes CASRTSGNEQFF.

This clonotype was recorded many times. The V gene is TRBV6-5, the J gene TRBJ2-1; D remains ambiguous. The CDR3 runs 12 residues. V lost 11 bases and J 1 base, leaving 9 bases between the germline ends. Germline V gives CDR1 MNHEY, CDR2 SVGAGI. The DNA for the CDR3 is TGTGCCTGTCCCTTGTCCTACAATGAGCAGTTCTTC. This gives the protein CACPLSYNEQFF.

In this sample, this clonotype turned up many times. The chain has TRBV29-1 and TRBJ2-7; 10 bases are a match to TRBD1. The V gene's germline CDR1 is SQVTM and CDR2 ANQGSEA. The CDR3 is 14 residues long. Trimming at V came to 4 bases and at J to 7 bases, leaving 10 bases not matched to a gene. The CDR3 coding sequence is TGCAGCGTTGGCCCGGGGACAGGGGTTGGGGAGCAGTACTTC. Translating it yields CSVGPGTGVGEQYF.

In its sample, this clonotype was seen a few times. The rearrangement uses TRBV6-5 and TRBJ1-4; D gene ambiguous. V shed 10 bases and J shed 12 bases, with 18 bases lying between them. CDR3 length equals 12 residues. Per germline, CDR1 MNHEY and CDR2 SVGAGI. The chain's CDR3 is CATARSEGQLFF. The CDR3 DNA reads as TGTGCCACAGCCCGGTCCGAAGGACAACTGTTTTTT.

This clonotype has ten or more counts. The rearrangement links TRBV20-1 to TRBJ2-1; D gene unclear. Trimming took off 0 bases at V and 7 bases at J, with 13 bases between the two ends. This CDR3 comprises 14 residues. Germline V gene lookup returns CDR1 DFQATT and CDR2 SNEGSKA (reference sequence). CDR3 loop: CSAREWLVANEQFF. The CDR3 nucleotides are TGCAGTGCTAGAGAGTGGCTAGTGGCGAATGAGCAGTTCTTC.

This clonotype was picked up many times. This rearrangement joins TRBV30 to TRBJ2-7, with a weak D call TRBD1 (5 bases). V lost 3 bases, J lost 0 bases, and 9 bases lay in between. Germline V gives CDR1 GTSNPN, CDR2 SVGIG (reference sequence). The CDR3 has 13 residues. In DNA, the CDR3 is TGTGCCTGGAGCCAGGGTGACTCCTACGAGCAGTACTTC. Its translation is CAWSQGDSYEQYF.

CDR3: CASSYGGSYEQYF. The DNA for the CDR3 is TGTGCCAGCAGTTACGGCGGGTCCTACGAGCAGTACTTC. The V call is TRBV6-2 or TRBV6-3, the J call TRBJ2-7, with D possibly matching TRBD2 (5 bases). Germline-derived CDR1 and CDR2 are MNHEY and SVGEGT. Trimming removed 2 bases at V and 1 base at J, with 6 bases between. This CDR3 comprises 13 residues.

The rearrangement links TRBV4-1 to TRBJ2-6; D gene uncertain. This CDR3 region has 17 residues. Trimming took 3 bases from V and 0 from J, leaving 12 bases between them. From germline, CDR1 is MGHRA and CDR2 YSYEKL. CDR3 DNA: TGCGCCAGCAGCCACTCGACACCCAGCTCTGGGGCCAACGTCCTGACTTTC. This gives the protein CASSHSTPSSGANVLTF.